These 29 T cell receptor beta chains originate from one sample sequenced in a study of cytotoxic CD8 clonotypes in ibrutinib-treated CLL. Produced via immunoSEQ multiplex PCR; TCRdb's table is partial and in-frame only. The table has about 14,000 clones, under 70% seen once. The sequences come from PBMCs, collected before ibrutinib treatment. The receptor set was obtained from a human donor with chronic lymphocytic leukemia.

This rearrangement joins TRBV2 to TRBJ2-7, with D perhaps TRBD1 or TRBD2 (5 bases each). Germline V gene lookup returns CDR1 SNHLY and CDR2 FYNNEI. V was trimmed by 6 bases and J by 1 base, leaving 16 bases between them. The CDR3 runs to 15 residues. CDR3: CASRENPGPSYEQYF. CDR3 DNA sequence: TGTGCCAGCAGAGAAAACCCGGGACCTTCCTACGAGCAGTACTTC.

V is TRBV2 and J is TRBJ2-5, with D possibly matching TRBD2 (5 bases). Germline loops: CDR1 SNHLY, CDR2 FYNNEI. V lost 7 bases and J lost 4, with 13 bases in between. The CDR3 contains 13 residues. The DNA of the CDR3 is TGTGCCAGCAACCCGGACCGGGGAGAGACCCAGTACTTC. Translation: CASNPDRGETQYF.

The rearrangement links TRBV7-2 to TRBJ1-4; 7 nucleotides agree with TRBD1. The CDR3 runs 15 residues. Germline loops: CDR1 SGHTA, CDR2 FQGNSA. Trimming removed 5 bases from V and 8 bases from J; junction bases left unmatched: 11. The CDR3 region is CASSPRQGAQEKLFF. CDR3 nucleotides: TGTGCCAGCAGCCCCCGACAGGGAGCCCAAGAAAAACTGTTTTTT.

The gene calls are TRBV7-3 and TRBJ1-1, with TRBD1 identical over 8 bases. V shed 5 bases, J shed 3 bases, and the junction held 2 bases outside the gene matches. The CDR3 length is 13 residues. CDR1 is SGHTA and CDR2 is FQGTGA in the germline V gene. The CDR3 region has the DNA TGTGCCAGCAGCCCGACAGGGGACACTGAAGCTTTCTTT. Encoded protein: CASSPTGDTEAFF.

This clone appeared a single time. The V call is TRBV4-1, the J call TRBJ1-2, with D unclear. This CDR3 comprises 17 residues. Germline V gene data show CDR1 as MGHRA and CDR2 as YSYEKL. V dropped 0 bases and J dropped 3 bases, with 17 bases sitting between them. The CDR3 sequence: CASSQEGGRAEDYGYTF. The CDR3, as DNA: TGCGCCAGCAGCCAAGAGGGTGGAAGGGCCGAGGACTATGGCTACACCTTC.

The rearrangement links TRBV18 to TRBJ1-2, with 7 bases lining up with TRBD1. Germline CDR1 and CDR2: KGHSH and LQKENI. There are 17 residues in the CDR3. V was pared by 2 bases and J by 5 bases, with 14 bases of the junction left unmatched. CDR3 amino acids: CASSPNPHAGRGYGYTF. CDR3 nucleotide sequence: TGTGCCAGCTCACCAAACCCCCATGCAGGCAGGGGGTATGGCTACACCTTC.

V usage is TRBV7-9 and J usage is TRBJ1-3, with a tentative D call TRBD1 (5 bases). This CDR3 has 13 amino acids. Trimming left V 4 bases short and J 8 bases short, with 12 bases between. Germline V gene data show CDR1 as SEHNR and CDR2 as FQNEAQ (reference sequence). CDR3 in amino acids: CASSSPMGDTIYF. CDR3 nucleotides: TGTGCCAGCAGCTCACCTATGGGGGACACCATATATTTT.

The chain links TRBV7-2 to TRBJ2-7; 10 positions match TRBD1. The CDR3 covers 15 residues. Germline V CDR1 and CDR2: SGHTA, FQGNSA. V was clipped by 0 bases and J by 6 bases; unmatched bases: 5. CDR3 loop: CASSLARGQGREQYF. The CDR3 region has the DNA TGTGCCAGCAGCTTAGCGAGGGGACAGGGGCGCGAGCAGTACTTC.

The chain has TRBV11-1 and TRBJ2-2, with D perhaps matching TRBD1 (5 bases). Germline lookup yields CDR1 SGHAT and CDR2 FQDESV (reference sequence). CDR3 length: 14 amino acids. The V and J ends lost 3 bases and 4 bases respectively, with 9 bases between them. The CDR3 region has the DNA TGTGCCAGCAGCTTGCAGGGAAGCACCGGGGAGCTGTTTTTT. Translated, it gives CASSLQGSTGELFF.

This clone was seen a handful of times. The junction departs from germline at one end; a sequencing error may be responsible. The chain joins TRBV7-7 to TRBJ2-3; perhaps TRBD1 as D (8 bases). This CDR3 has 15 amino acids. The germline gives CDR1 SSHAT, CDR2 FNYEAQ (reference sequence). The CDR3 is CASSLGQGGTDTQYF. The CDR3 DNA reads TGTGCTAGCAGCTTAGGACAGGGAGGGACAGATACGCAGTATTTT.

DNA of the CDR3: TGTGCCATCAGTGAGTCGTTCGGCAATGAGCAGTTCTTC. Protein product: CAISESFGNEQFF. The chain joins TRBV10-3 to TRBJ2-1, with no clear D. Trimming cost V 0 bases and J 6 bases, with 6 bases left between them. CDR1 is ENHRY and CDR2 is SYGVKD in the germline V gene. The CDR3 totals 13 residues.

This clone was counted a few times. This rearrangement joins TRBV5-4 to TRBJ2-1; 7 bases agree with TRBD2. V shed 7 bases, J shed 0 bases, and the junction held 1 base outside the gene matches. This CDR3 is built from 13 residues. Germline CDR1 SGHNT, CDR2 YYREEE (reference sequence). This chain's CDR3 is CASRDYSYNEQFF. CDR3 nucleotide sequence: TGTGCCAGCCGGGACTACTCCTACAATGAGCAGTTCTTC.

The rearrangement links TRBV6-6 to TRBJ1-5; D is possibly TRBD1 (5 bases). Germline V lookup: CDR1 MNHNY, CDR2 SVGAGI (reference sequence). This CDR3 has 13 residues. Trimming removed 4 bases from V and 7 bases from J, with 11 bases in between. The CDR3 DNA is TGTGCCAGCAGTTGGGACGGATCACAGCCCCAGCATTTT. Its translation: CASSWDGSQPQHF.

This clone was found a few times. This chain links TRBV30 with TRBJ1-4; unclear D gene. Germline assignment: CDR1 GTSNPN and CDR2 SVGIG (reference sequence). The CDR3 totals 15 residues. The V end lost 2 bases, the J end lost 3 bases, and 13 bases lay between the germline ends. CDR3 DNA sequence: TGTGCCTGGAGTAGAGGGCCTGGGGCTAATGAAAAACTGTTTTTT. Protein sequence: CAWSRGPGANEKLFF.

This clone was observed a handful of times. V and J are TRBV5-5 and TRBJ2-1, with 8 bases matching TRBD1. J gave up 1 base and V 4 bases, and 4 bases lay outside the gene matches. Germline CDR1 and CDR2: SGHKS and YYEKEE (reference sequence). The CDR3 length is 15 residues. Written as DNA, the CDR3 is TGTGCCAGCAGCACCGACAGGGGTTCCTACAATGAGCAGTTCTTC. This translates into CASSTDRGSYNEQFF.

The chain recombines TRBV28 with TRBJ2-2; TRBD2 aligns across 11 bases. With V trimmed by 5 bases and J by 3 bases, 11 bases remained unmatched. The length of the CDR3 is 18 residues. Germline CDR1 MDHEN, CDR2 SYDVKM. This CDR3 is CASSLRTSGWRDTGELFF. The CDR3 coding sequence is TGTGCCAGCAGTCTCCGGACTAGCGGGTGGCGGGACACCGGGGAGCTGTTTTTT. The entire variable domain, with the rest obtained from reference TRBV28 and TRBJ2-2, is as follows: DVKVTQSSRYLVKRTGEKVFLECVQDMDHENMFWYRQDPGLGLRLIYFSYDVKMKEKGDIPEGYSVSREKKERFSLILESASTNQTSMYLCASSLRTSGWRDTGELFFGEGSRLTVL.

This clone turned up a few times. The rearrangement uses TRBV6-4 and TRBJ2-7, with 10 bases that match TRBD1. The CDR3 contains 16 residues. The V segment lost 7 bases and the J segment 3 bases; nucleotides outside the gene matches: 12. CDR1 and CDR2 (germline): MRHNA, SNTAGT. The CDR3 here is CASKTSVGTGVYEQYF. The CDR3 DNA reads as TGTGCCAGCAAGACCTCAGTCGGGACAGGGGTCTACGAGCAGTACTTC.

In its sample, this clone was seen a few times. This rearrangement joins TRBV9 to TRBJ2-2; TRBD2 aligns across 9 bases. The germline V gene has CDR1 SGDLS and CDR2 YYNGEE. This CDR3 has 15 amino acids. V was clipped by 4 bases and J by 7 bases; unmatched bases: 8. The CDR3 sequence: CASSPGGRELGELFF. DNA of the CDR3: TGTGCCAGCAGCCCGGGCGGGAGGGAGCTCGGGGAGCTGTTTTTT.

V usage is TRBV27 and J usage is TRBJ1-1; 10 positions agree with TRBD1. J lost 5 bases, V lost 3 bases, and 9 bases had no gene match. Germline lookup yields CDR1 MNHEY and CDR2 SMNVEV (reference sequence). This CDR3 spans 16 amino acids. For the CDR3, the DNA is TGTGCCAGCAGTTTTTTAGACAGGGGGCGAGGGACTGAAGCTTTCTTT. Translated, it gives CASSFLDRGRGTEAFF.

This chain connects TRBV10-3 to TRBJ1-5; no definite D call. Trimming left V 8 bases short and J 5 bases short, with 10 bases between. The CDR3 runs 12 residues. Germline V gene sequence: CDR1 ENHRY, CDR2 SYGVKD. CDR3 DNA sequence: TGTGCCATCGGTGGTCCGGATCAGCCCCAGCATTTT. Translated, it gives CAIGGPDQPQHF.

The chain employs TRBV2 and TRBJ2-7; possibly TRBD2 for D (6 bases). The CDR3 loop spans 15 amino acids. V lost 3 bases to trimming and J lost 3 bases, with 15 bases between them. Germline V gene lookup returns CDR1 SNHLY and CDR2 FYNNEI. The CDR3 region is CASSEEGRTHYEQYF. The CDR3, as DNA: TGTGCCAGCAGTGAGGAGGGGCGGACCCACTACGAGCAGTACTTC.

The rearrangement links TRBV6-5 to TRBJ2-1; D is possibly TRBD2 (5 bases). Trimming stripped 8 bases from V and 9 bases from J, with 23 bases between. Looked up from germline, CDR1 is MNHEY and CDR2 is SVGAGI. The CDR3 sequence is 15 residues long. This CDR3 reads CASSLVWSGAGEQFF. The CDR3 DNA sequence: TGTGCCAGCTCCCTTGTCTGGAGCGGAGCTGGTGAGCAGTTCTTC.

The chain couples TRBV9 to TRBJ2-1; no definite D call. Trimming pared 4 bases from V and 8 bases from J, leaving 13 bases between. This CDR3 contains 13 residues. Germline V gives CDR1 SGDLS, CDR2 YYNGEE. CDR3: CASSLWGSDEQFF. The CDR3 nucleotides are TGTGCCAGCAGCCTGTGGGGTTCCGATGAGCAGTTCTTC.

V and J are TRBV11-2 and TRBJ2-3, with D maybe TRBD1 (6 bases). The CDR3 covers 15 residues. Germline V gene data show CDR1 as SGHAT and CDR2 as FQNNGV. Trimming shortened V by 4 bases and J by 0 bases, and 11 bases separated the two germline ends. This CDR3 is CASSSWGPSTDTQYF. The CDR3, as DNA: TGTGCCAGCAGCTCTTGGGGGCCGAGCACAGATACGCAGTATTTT.

The chain recombines TRBV25-1 with TRBJ2-2; D gene unclear. This CDR3 is built from 14 residues. Trimming took 3 bases from V and 3 from J, leaving 8 bases between them. Looked up from germline, CDR1 is MGHDK and CDR2 is SYGVNS. The CDR3 loop reads CASSEGMHTGELFF. The CDR3 DNA follows: TGTGCCAGCAGTGAGGGTATGCACACCGGGGAGCTGTTTTTT.

The count of this clone is one. The rearrangement joins TRBV7-9 to TRBJ2-1; D gene unclear. Trimming removed 8 bases from V and 5 bases from J, with 10 bases in between. Germline V lookup: CDR1 SEHNR, CDR2 FQNEAQ (reference sequence). This CDR3 has 12 residues. CDR3 sequence reads: CASAVGHNEQFF. The DNA for the CDR3 is TGTGCCAGCGCGGTCGGGCACAATGAGCAGTTCTTC.

This clone was detected a few times. The chain recombines TRBV4-2 with TRBJ2-5; D is possibly TRBD1 (5 bases). Trimming took 1 base from V and 0 from J, leaving 6 bases between them. This CDR3 region has 14 residues. Germline V gene data show CDR1 as LGHNA and CDR2 as YNFKEQ. The CDR3 coding sequence is TGTGCCAGCAGCCAAGCAGGGAACCAAGAGACCCAGTACTTC. Residues: CASSQAGNQETQYF.

This clone was counted between two and nine times. The chain recombines TRBV7-8 with TRBJ1-3, with 9 bases matching TRBD1. Germline assignment: CDR1 SGHVS and CDR2 FQNEAQ. V gave up 0 bases and J gave up 1 base; unmatched junction bases: 1. This CDR3 has 16 amino acids. The CDR3 bases are TGTGCCAGCAGCTTAGCGGGGACAGGGTCTGGAAACACCATATATTTT. It codes for CASSLAGTGSGNTIYF.

The chain links TRBV18 to TRBJ2-5; D unclear. V lost 3 bases and J lost 7, with 12 bases in between. CDR3 length: 13 residues. CDR1 and CDR2 (germline): KGHSH, LQKENI. The DNA for the CDR3 is TGTGCCAGCTCACCCAGTGGGGAAGCGACCCAGTACTTC. Its translation is CASSPSGEATQYF.